This entry features one T cell receptor (beta chain) sequence. TCRdb's copy holds only in-frame clones and misses some; the assay was immunoSEQ multiplex PCR. The table has over 350,000 clones, approximately 95% seen once. The sample originates from a study of shared T cell receptors in the human thymus. V gave up 6 bases and J gave up 2 bases, with 14 bases separating them. Germline-derived CDR1 and CDR2 are MNHEY and SMNVEV (reference sequence). The CDR3 extends over 14 amino acids. The TCR originated in a human donor. The chain employs TRBV27 and TRBJ2-7; D is unclear. Input material: thymocytes. The CDR3 coding sequence is TGTGCCAGCAGCCCCTTGGACCCCACCTACGAGCAGTACTTC. Protein: CASSPLDPTYEQYF.